Listed here are 10 T cell receptor beta chains from one sample, sequenced in a study of T cell repertoires in cytomegalovirus infection (dated by TCRdb to about 2019). TCRdb records Illumina HiSeq 1500 as the sequencer. TCRdb trimmed public reads at Q25 via fastp, called clones via MiXCR and kept in-frame beta chains. Under each unique CDR3 protein, matching rows form one entry showing the most common genes and DNA. This sample comprises roughly 280,000 distinct CDR3 sequences, about 20% of them detected only once. The top ten hold roughly 19% of the sample. The meaning of the sample's treatment or condition label: in vitro stimulation with specific CMV peptide epitopes to enrich CMV-specific T cells. These receptors are not linked to any known antigen. The specimen was cultured PBMCs, collected from culture after CMV antigen stimulation. These TCRs come from a human donor in good health (CMV status not recorded). Some clones in this sample may be carry-over from other donors' samples.

Many counts were recorded for this clonotype. The chain is built from TRBV7-6 and TRBJ2-3, with 15 bases aligning to TRBD2. The V gene end was trimmed by 4 bases and the J gene end by 3 bases; junction bases not matched to a gene: 2. In germline, CDR1 is SGHVS, CDR2 FNYEAQ. There are 16 residues in the CDR3. The CDR3 nucleotides are TGTGCCAGCAGCTGGGGGACTAGCGGGAGGACAGATACGCAGTATTTT. It specifies CASSWGTSGRTDTQYF.

The chain combines TRBV4-1 with TRBJ2-7; the D gene could be TRBD1 or TRBD2 (5 bases each). CDR3 length: 15 amino acids. Germline V gene sequence: CDR1 MGHRA, CDR2 YSYEKL. V was shortened by 5 bases and J by 2 bases, with 16 bases between the two germline ends. Here the CDR3 DNA reads TGCGCCAGCAGCGTACGGGACCGTACGACCTACGAGCAGTACTTC. Translated: CASSVRDRTTYEQYF.

This sequence joins TRBV7-3 and TRBJ2-1; tentative D call: TRBD1 (6 bases). Trimming stripped 4 bases from V and 3 bases from J, with 13 bases between. The CDR3 length is 15 residues. Germline CDR1 is SGHTA and CDR2 is FQGTGA. DNA of the CDR3: TGTGCCAGCAGCTCCCAGCTGACAGGCTACAATGAGCAGTTCTTC. Translation: CASSSQLTGYNEQFF.

This chain uses TRBV7-9 with TRBJ2-1, with D hard to call. Germline CDR1 reads SEHNR; CDR2 reads FQNEAQ (reference sequence). The V and J ends lost 5 bases and 6 bases respectively, with 5 bases between them. The CDR3 has 11 amino acids. CDR3: CASSRVNEQFF. CDR3 DNA sequence: TGTGCCAGCAGCCGAGTCAATGAGCAGTTCTTC.

The rearrangement links TRBV28 to TRBJ2-1; 12 nucleotides line up with TRBD2. The CDR3 spans 13 residues. Germline lookup yields CDR1 MDHEN and CDR2 SYDVKM. The V and J ends lost 8 bases and 9 bases, in that order; junction bases with no gene match: 5. The CDR3 sequence is CASASGRAGEQFF. DNA for the CDR3: TGTGCCAGCGCTAGCGGGAGGGCCGGTGAGCAGTTCTTC.

V gene TRBV6-5 combines with J gene TRBJ2-5; 8 nucleotides line up with TRBD1. Per the germline V gene, CDR1 is MNHEY and CDR2 is SVGAGI. CDR3 size: 14 residues. V dropped 6 bases and J dropped 5; count of bases not matched to a gene: 8. CDR3 in DNA: TGTGCCAGCAGAAAGCGGACAGGGAGGGAGACCCAGTACTTC. Amino acids: CASRKRTGRETQYF.

This clonotype appeared a few times. The V gene is TRBV2, the J gene TRBJ2-3, with unresolved D. The CDR3 consists of 12 residues. Germline assignment: CDR1 SNHLY and CDR2 FYNNEI. Trimming shortened V by 8 bases and J by 7 bases, and 13 bases separated the two germline ends. The CDR3 here is CASGPQTNTQYF. For the CDR3, the DNA is TGTGCCAGCGGCCCTCAAACCAATACGCAGTATTTT.

A few counts support this clonotype. The chain combines TRBV6-4 with TRBJ1-2, with D maybe TRBD1 (6 bases). V was trimmed by 5 bases and J by 3 bases, leaving 16 bases between them. Looked up from germline, CDR1 is MRHNA and CDR2 is SNTAGT. This CDR3 region has 15 residues. The CDR3 is CASSLQGGIDYGYTF. As DNA, the CDR3 is TGTGCCAGCAGTCTACAGGGAGGGATTGACTATGGCTACACCTTC.

This clonotype was counted ten times or more. The V and J genes are TRBV7-2 and TRBJ2-1, with 12 positions matching TRBD2. V shed 2 bases, J shed 0 bases, and the junction held 11 bases outside the gene matches. This CDR3 spans 20 amino acids. Germline V gives CDR1 SGHTA, CDR2 FQGNSA. For the CDR3, the DNA is TGTGCCAGCAGCTTAATCTCGCCTAGCGGGAGGGCCGCCTCCTACAATGAGCAGTTCTTC. Protein sequence: CASSLISPSGRAASYNEQFF.

This clonotype was found a few times. The genes are TRBV29-1 and TRBJ2-7, with TRBD2 identical over 14 bases. The CDR3 runs 16 residues. V trimming: 5 bases; J trimming: 2 bases; junction bases outside the gene matches: 8. The germline V gene encodes CDR1 SQVTM and CDR2 ANQGSEA. In DNA form, the CDR3 reads TGCAGCGTTTCAATCCCGGGACTAGCGGGAGCCTACGAGCAGTACGTC. Its translation: CSVSIPGLAGAYEQYV.